This TCR beta chain was identified in a study of control samples from healthy donors and cancer patients. The CDR3 covers 15 residues. The ends lost 3 bases at V and 4 bases at J; junction bases unmatched: 6. Germline values: CDR1 SGHTA, CDR2 FQGNSA. Sequenced by immunoSEQ multiplex PCR; TCRdb stores in-frame clones only, minus some. The sample has around 120,000 clones, roughly 87% seen once. The chain uses TRBV7-2 and TRBJ1-2, with TRBD1 identical over 9 bases. The source of this sequence is a man in his forties in good health. What was sequenced was blood. The CDR3 DNA is TGTGCCAGCAGCTTTGTATTGGGACAGGGCTATGGCTACACCTTC. This translates into CASSFVLGQGYGYTF. The whole variable domain, filled in from reference TRBV7-2 and TRBJ1-2, reads GAGVSQSPSNKVTEKGKDVELRCDPISGHTALYWYRQSLGQGLEFLIYFQGNSAPDKSGLPSDRFSAERTGGSVSTLTIQRTQQEDSAVYLCASSFVLGQGYGYTFGSGTRLTVV.